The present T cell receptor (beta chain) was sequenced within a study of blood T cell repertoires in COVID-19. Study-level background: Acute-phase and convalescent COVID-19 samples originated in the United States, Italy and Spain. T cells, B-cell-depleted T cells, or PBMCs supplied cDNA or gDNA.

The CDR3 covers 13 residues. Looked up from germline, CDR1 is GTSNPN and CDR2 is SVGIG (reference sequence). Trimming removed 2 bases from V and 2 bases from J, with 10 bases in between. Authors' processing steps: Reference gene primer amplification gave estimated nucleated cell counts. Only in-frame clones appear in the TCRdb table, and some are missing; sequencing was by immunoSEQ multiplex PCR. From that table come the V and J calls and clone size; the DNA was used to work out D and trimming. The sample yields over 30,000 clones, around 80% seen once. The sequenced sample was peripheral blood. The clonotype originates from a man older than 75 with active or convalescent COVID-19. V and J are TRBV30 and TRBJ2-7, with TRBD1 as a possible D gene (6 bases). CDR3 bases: TGTGCCTGGAGTCGGGCAGGGGCCTACGAGCAGTACTTC. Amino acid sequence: CAWSRAGAYEQYF. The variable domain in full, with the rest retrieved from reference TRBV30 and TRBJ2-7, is SQTIHQWPATLVQPVGSPLSLECTVEGTSNPNLYWYRQAAGRGLQLLFYSVGIGQISSEVPQNLSASRPQDRQFILSSKKLLLSDSGFYLCAWSRAGAYEQYFGPGTRLTVT.